A single sample is the source of the 17 T cell receptor beta chains below, sequenced in a study of control samples from healthy donors and cancer patients. TCRdb keeps only in-frame clones here, not all; method: immunoSEQ multiplex PCR. The sample lists 80,000 to 100,000 clones; about 91% were seen once. Sequencing was performed on blood. The receptors were gathered from a man younger than 40 in good health.

The chain joins TRBV9 to TRBJ1-6; tentatively, D is TRBD1 (6 bases). Looked up from germline, CDR1 is SGDLS and CDR2 is YYNGEE. The CDR3 loop spans 17 amino acids. Between the trimmed V and J ends, which lost 0 bases and 0 bases, there was a span of 10 bases. The CDR3 DNA is TGTGCCAGCAGCGTAGGGTTCAGGGGCTCCTATAATTCACCCCTCCACTTT. Translated, it gives CASSVGFRGSYNSPLHF.

The chain uses TRBV29-1 and TRBJ1-2; TRBD1 might be the D (6 bases). Trimming left V 6 bases short and J 4 bases short, with 27 bases between. Germline CDR1 reads SQVTM; CDR2 reads ANQGSEA. The CDR3 runs to 17 residues. The CDR3 reads CSVDPQRAQGMVYGYTF. The DNA for the CDR3 is TGCAGCGTGGACCCACAAAGGGCGCAGGGGATGGTCTATGGCTACACCTTC.

The V call is TRBV7-2, the J call TRBJ1-5; a possible D gene is TRBD1 (6 bases). CDR1 is SGHTA and CDR2 is FQGNSA in the germline V gene. The CDR3 loop spans 14 amino acids. V shed 5 bases and J shed 2 bases, with 10 bases lying between them. The DNA of the CDR3 is TGTGCCAGCAGCCTAAACAGGGGCAATCAGCCCCAGCATTTT. This encodes CASSLNRGNQPQHF.

The chain combines TRBV19 with TRBJ2-7, with 7 nucleotides matching TRBD1. The CDR3 covers 14 residues. Trimming cost V 3 bases and J 2 bases; bases outside gene matches: 4. CDR1 LNHDA and CDR2 SQIVND come from the germline V gene (reference sequence). The CDR3 bases are TGTGCCAGTAGTATGGACAGGCGGACCTACGAGCAGTACTTC. Amino acids: CASSMDRRTYEQYF. The full variable domain, its missing parts supplied by reference TRBV19 and TRBJ2-7, is DGGITQSPKYLFRKEGQNVTLSCEQNLNHDAMYWYRQDPGQGLRLIYYSQIVNDFQKGDIAEGYSVSREKKESFPLTVTSAQKNPTAFYLCASSMDRRTYEQYFGPGTRLTVT.

The chain joins TRBV6-6 to TRBJ2-3, with TRBD2 matching 12 bases. Losses at the gene ends were 2 bases for V and 5 bases for J; bases not matched to a gene: 5. Germline V gene data show CDR1 as MNHNY and CDR2 as SVGAGI (reference sequence). CDR3 size: 16 residues. The CDR3 region has the DNA TGTGCCAGCAGTTACCCGCTAGCGGGAGGGGGAGATACGCAGTATTTT. This gives the protein CASSYPLAGGGDTQYF.

This sequence joins TRBV4-3 and TRBJ2-3; TRBD2 is a possible D gene (6 bases). With 5 bases removed from V and 3 bases from J, the gap between germline ends came to 15 bases. Germline V gene lookup returns CDR1 LGHNA and CDR2 YSLEER. The CDR3 sequence is 15 residues long. The CDR3 loop is CASSGRNRGTDTQYF. CDR3 nucleotides: TGCGCCAGCAGCGGACGAAACCGGGGGACAGATACGCAGTATTTT.

The chain employs TRBV19 and TRBJ2-1; D remains unclear. The V and J ends lost 3 bases and 8 bases respectively, with 11 bases between them. The CDR3 is 13 amino acids. Germline assignment: CDR1 LNHDA and CDR2 SQIVND (reference sequence). As DNA, the CDR3 is TGTGCCAGTAGTATTTTTGGCAGCCATGAGCAGTTCTTC. It codes for CASSIFGSHEQFF. Full variable domain (rest looked up from reference TRBV19 and TRBJ2-1): DGGITQSPKYLFRKEGQNVTLSCEQNLNHDAMYWYRQDPGQGLRLIYYSQIVNDFQKGDIAEGYSVSREKKESFPLTVTSAQKNPTAFYLCASSIFGSHEQFFGPGTRLTVL.

The rearrangement links TRBV19 to TRBJ1-1, with D unclear. The germline gives CDR1 LNHDA, CDR2 SQIVND (reference sequence). V was trimmed by 5 bases and J by 6 bases, leaving 19 bases between them. The CDR3 is 15 amino acids. The CDR3 DNA reads TGTGCCAGTAGTCTAAACGGGTGGCAAAAGGCTGAAGCTTTCTTT. This gives the protein CASSLNGWQKAEAFF.

The rearrangement joins TRBV24-1 to TRBJ1-2; the D is unclear. CDR1 KGHDR and CDR2 SFDVKD come from the germline V gene. V gave up 5 bases and J gave up 4 bases, with 13 bases separating them. The CDR3 is 14 amino acids. This CDR3 reads CATSGPEGLYGYTF. The DNA for the CDR3 is TGTGCCACCAGTGGGCCGGAGGGCCTCTATGGCTACACCTTC.

The chain has TRBV30 and TRBJ2-1; 10 bases match TRBD2. Germline lookup yields CDR1 GTSNPN and CDR2 SVGIG (reference sequence). The CDR3 totals 14 residues. The V and J ends lost 5 bases and 6 bases, in that order; junction bases with no gene match: 7. The CDR3 region is CAWEAGGVRNEQFF. In DNA form, the CDR3 reads TGTGCCTGGGAAGCGGGAGGGGTACGCAATGAGCAGTTCTTC.

The CDR3 DNA follows: TGTGCCAGCAGCTTTGCAGGGGGCGAGGATACGCAGTATTTT. Residues: CASSFAGGEDTQYF. The chain is built from TRBV7-3 and TRBJ2-3; TRBD1 matches 8 bases. The V and J ends lost 3 bases and 6 bases, in that order; junction bases with no gene match: 5. Per the germline V gene, CDR1 is SGHTA and CDR2 is FQGTGA. The CDR3 is 14 residues long.

The chain has TRBV13 and TRBJ1-3; 7 nucleotides line up with TRBD1. Trimming removed 5 bases from V and 2 bases from J; junction bases left unmatched: 3. The CDR3 spans 14 residues. In germline, CDR1 is PRHDT, CDR2 FYEKMQ (reference sequence). The CDR3 DNA reads TGTGCCAGCAGCGCTGGGACAGCTGGAAACACCATATATTTT. It specifies CASSAGTAGNTIYF.

The rearrangement uses TRBV7-2 and TRBJ2-1; 7 bases line up with TRBD1. The CDR3 loop spans 15 amino acids. Germline V CDR1 and CDR2: SGHTA, FQGNSA. J gave up 6 bases and V 4 bases, and 9 bases lay outside the gene matches. The DNA for the CDR3 is TGTGCCAGCAGCTGGCCCTCAGGGGGTTCCAATGAGCAGTTCTTC. It is translated as CASSWPSGGSNEQFF.

The chain uses TRBV18 and TRBJ2-1; D may be TRBD1 or TRBD2 (5 bases each). The germline V gene encodes CDR1 KGHSH and CDR2 LQKENI. This CDR3 contains 17 residues. The germline V and J ends were trimmed by 3 bases and 3 bases, with 18 bases remaining between them. The CDR3 DNA is TGTGCCAGCTCACCGGGGGTCCCCATAGCGATCTACAATGAGCAGTTCTTC. Translation gives CASSPGVPIAIYNEQFF. Full variable domain (remainder filled in from reference TRBV18 and TRBJ2-1): NAGVMQNPRHLVRRRGQEARLRCSPMKGHSHVYWYRQLPEEGLKFMVYLQKENIIDESGMPKERFSAEFPKEGPSILRIQQVVRGDSAAYFCASSPGVPIAIYNEQFFGPGTRLTVL.

The chain couples TRBV9 to TRBJ2-7; 9 bases are shared with TRBD2. Trimming cost V 4 bases and J 6 bases; bases outside gene matches: 5. The CDR3 is 13 amino acids. Germline V gene sequence: CDR1 SGDLS, CDR2 YYNGEE. In nucleotides, the CDR3 is TGTGCCAGCAGCTCAAGCGGGGGGAGCGAGCAGTACTTC. It yields the protein CASSSSGGSEQYF. Complete variable domain (other parts from reference TRBV9 and TRBJ2-7): DSGVTQTPKHLITATGQRVTLRCSPRSGDLSVYWYQQSLDQGLQFLIQYYNGEERAKGNILERFSAQQFPDLHSELNLSSLELGDSALYFCASSSSGGSEQYFGPGTRLTVT.

This rearrangement joins TRBV7-2 to TRBJ1-4, with D possibly being TRBD1 (5 bases). V was clipped by 2 bases and J by 3 bases, with 10 bases between them. The CDR3 consists of 15 residues. Per the germline V gene, CDR1 is SGHTA and CDR2 is FQGNSA. CDR3: CASSLNRGANEKLFF. DNA of the CDR3: TGTGCCAGCAGCTTAAACCGGGGGGCTAATGAAAAACTGTTTTTT.

The rearrangement uses TRBV19 and TRBJ2-1; 8 bases fit TRBD2. Germline V CDR1 and CDR2: LNHDA, SQIVND (reference sequence). The CDR3 covers 17 residues. The trim removed 3 bases at V and 5 bases at J, leaving 12 bases unmatched. As DNA, the CDR3 is TGTGCCAGTAGTATCCATAGACCGGGAGGGCAAAACAATGAGCAGTTCTTC. Amino acid sequence: CASSIHRPGGQNNEQFF. The whole variable domain, remainder taken from reference TRBV19 and TRBJ2-1, is DGGITQSPKYLFRKEGQNVTLSCEQNLNHDAMYWYRQDPGQGLRLIYYSQIVNDFQKGDIAEGYSVSREKKESFPLTVTSAQKNPTAFYLCASSIHRPGGQNNEQFFGPGTRLTVL.